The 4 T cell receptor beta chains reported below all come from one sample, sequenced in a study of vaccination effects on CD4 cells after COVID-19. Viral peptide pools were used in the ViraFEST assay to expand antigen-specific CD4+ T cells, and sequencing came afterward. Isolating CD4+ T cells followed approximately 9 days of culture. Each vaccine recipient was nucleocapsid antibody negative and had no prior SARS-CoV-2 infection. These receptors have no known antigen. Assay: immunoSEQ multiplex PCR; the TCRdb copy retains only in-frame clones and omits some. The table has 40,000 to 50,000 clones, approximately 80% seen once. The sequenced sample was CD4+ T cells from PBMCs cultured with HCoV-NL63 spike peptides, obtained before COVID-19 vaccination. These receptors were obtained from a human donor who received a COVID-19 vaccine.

The CDR3 sequence is CASSIGGFQETQYF. CDR3 DNA: TGTGCCAGTAGTATAGGGGGATTCCAAGAGACCCAGTACTTC. The chain carries TRBV19 and TRBJ2-5; no definite D call. The CDR3 has 14 residues. Trimming took off 1 base at V and 1 base at J, with 7 bases between the two ends. CDR1 LNHDA and CDR2 SQIVND come from the germline V gene (reference sequence). The variable domain in full, completed from reference TRBV19 and TRBJ2-5, reads DGGITQSPKYLFRKEGQNVTLSCEQNLNHDAMYWYRQDPGQGLRLIYYSQIVNDFQKGDIAEGYSVSREKKESFPLTVTSAQKNPTAFYLCASSIGGFQETQYFGPGTRLLVL.

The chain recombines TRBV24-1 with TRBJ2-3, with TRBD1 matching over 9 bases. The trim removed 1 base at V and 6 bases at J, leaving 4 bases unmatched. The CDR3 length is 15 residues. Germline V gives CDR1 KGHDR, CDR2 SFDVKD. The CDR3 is CATSDFRTGADTQYF. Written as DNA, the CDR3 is TGTGCCACCAGTGATTTTCGGACAGGGGCCGATACGCAGTATTTT.

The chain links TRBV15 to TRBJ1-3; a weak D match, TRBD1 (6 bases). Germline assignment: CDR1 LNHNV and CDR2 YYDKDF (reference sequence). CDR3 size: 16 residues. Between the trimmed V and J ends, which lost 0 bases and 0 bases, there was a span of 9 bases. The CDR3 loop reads CATSREGGDSGNTIYF. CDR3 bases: TGTGCCACCAGCAGAGAAGGGGGGGACTCTGGAAACACCATATATTTT.

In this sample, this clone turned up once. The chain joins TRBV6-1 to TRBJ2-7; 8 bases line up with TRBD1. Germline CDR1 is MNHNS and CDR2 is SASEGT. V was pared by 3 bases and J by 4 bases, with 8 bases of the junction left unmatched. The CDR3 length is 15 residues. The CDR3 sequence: CASSDPGQVHYEQYV. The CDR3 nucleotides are TGTGCCAGCAGTGATCCGGGACAGGTACATTACGAGCAGTACGTC.